Following are 7 T cell receptor beta chains from one sample sequenced in a study of graft-versus-host responses after intestinal transplantation. This table comes from immunoSEQ multiplex PCR, and its TCRdb copy is limited to in-frame clones, with some not included. The table includes 25,000 to 35,000 clones, approximately 80% detected once. Lymphocytes from graft epithelium and lamina propria were isolated. This specimen consisted of ileum tissue, obtained 98 days after intestinal transplantation. The receptors shown here come from a human patient who received an intestinal transplant, so some T cells may come from the graft donor.

This rearrangement joins TRBV27 to TRBJ1-5, with a weak D call TRBD1 (6 bases). This CDR3 comprises 14 residues. Germline loops: CDR1 MNHEY, CDR2 SMNVEV (reference sequence). V lost 5 bases and J lost 4, with 12 bases in between. CDR3 loop: CASSTGIGNQPQHF. The CDR3 bases are TGTGCCAGCAGTACAGGGATAGGAAATCAGCCCCAGCATTTT.

The V call is TRBV7-9, the J call TRBJ2-3, with 7 bases that match TRBD1. Germline V gives CDR1 SEHNR, CDR2 FQNEAQ (reference sequence). CDR3 size: 13 residues. V was pared by 5 bases and J by 3 bases, with 2 bases of the junction left unmatched. CDR3 region: CASSRQGTDTQYF. The DNA for the CDR3 is TGTGCCAGCAGCCGACAGGGTACAGATACGCAGTATTTT.

This chain links TRBV4-1 with TRBJ1-1; D is ambiguous. Germline CDR1 is MGHRA and CDR2 is YSYEKL. With 6 bases removed from V and 1 base from J, the gap between germline ends came to 6 bases. The CDR3 has 12 residues. CDR3 DNA sequence: TGCGCCAGCAGGGACGGGAACACTGAAGCTTTCTTT. It codes for CASRDGNTEAFF.

A few counts support this clone. The J gene is TRBJ1-4, the V gene TRBV7-9, with D perhaps matching TRBD1 (6 bases). CDR3 length: 14 residues. Trimming stripped 3 bases from V and 5 bases from J, with 10 bases between. CDR1 and CDR2 from the germline V gene are SEHNR and FQNEAQ (reference sequence). The chain's CDR3 is CASSLLQGNEKLFF. CDR3 in DNA: TGTGCCAGCAGCTTGTTACAGGGAAATGAAAAACTGTTTTTT.

The V call is TRBV5-1, the J call TRBJ2-7, with TRBD1 matching 10 bases. CDR1 SGHRS and CDR2 YFSETQ come from the germline V gene. The CDR3 has 13 amino acids. Trimming removed 4 bases from V and 3 bases from J; junction bases left unmatched: 1. The CDR3 is CASSRDRGYEQYF. The CDR3 DNA reads TGCGCCAGCAGCCGGGACAGGGGCTACGAGCAGTACTTC.

This clone came up a few times. The gene calls are TRBV9 and TRBJ2-3, with D uncertain. Per germline, CDR1 SGDLS and CDR2 YYNGEE. Deletions cut 4 bases from V and 0 bases from J, with 9 bases between. There are 14 residues in the CDR3. The CDR3 here is CASSFFDSTDTQYF. The CDR3 bases are TGTGCCAGCAGCTTTTTCGACAGCACAGATACGCAGTATTTT.

The J gene is TRBJ2-7, the V gene TRBV5-1; tentative D call: TRBD1 (5 bases). Germline assignment: CDR1 SGHRS and CDR2 YFSETQ. This CDR3 has 15 residues. Trimming removed 2 bases from V and 7 bases from J, with 19 bases in between. In DNA, the CDR3 is TGCGCCAGCAGCTTAACAGGAGCCTCCCCGCAAGAGCAGTACTTC. This codes for CASSLTGASPQEQYF.